Listed below are T cell receptor beta chains from one sample, sequenced in a study of response to subunit inactivated influenza vaccine. TCRdb fed the RT-PCR reads into MiXCR, producing one record per CDR3 protein. The sample includes around 520,000 distinct CDR3 sequences, 25% of them seen just once. Material: CD4+ T cells sorted from PBMCs, obtained less than 6 days after vaccination. The receptors shown here come from a man over 45 who received an inactivated influenza vaccine. Both conserved end residues are part of each CDR3. The size entry is marked missing in some rows and otherwise reads once, few, many or a size class.

clone size	V gene	CDR3 protein
few	TRBV5-1	CASSSSPRSYNEQFF
-	TRBV20-1	CSARDSGSYEQYF
once	TRBV18	CASSPFGAGNIQYF
few	TRBV11-2	CASSRTSGRVSLPYEQYF
-	TRBV24-1	CATSSGPGPFEKLFF
-	TRBV20-1	CSARIISGGARADTQYF
few	TRBV29-1	CSFHTGGITGELFF
-	TRBV10-3	CAIRGTEETQYF
few	TRBV3-1	CASSQDLWGAGAFF
-	TRBV4-1	CASSHVLDVLTF
few	TRBV7-2	CASSLAATGRRFF
-	TRBV20-1	CSAQSSNTEAFF
-	TRBV24-1	CATQGNNQPQHF
once	TRBV7-2	CASSLRQGDYEQYF
-	TRBV14	CASSMGDFSSYEQYF
few	TRBV7-6	CASSLGLAGGKETQYF
few	TRBV5-1	CASSLEGRRETQYF
-	TRBV4-2	CASSQVSPGGVKETQYF
-	TRBV20-1	CSASTVPMNTEAFF